The 28 T cell receptor beta chains listed next were all sequenced from one sample in a study of blood T cells in healthy people across ages. Together with a sample-barcoded 5' primer, a J-beta primer mix was included in a second PCR lasting about 6 to 12 cycles. TCRdb called the 5' RACE reads again in MiXCR, with one record for every CDR3 protein. The repertoire includes approximately 1.5 million distinct CDR3 sequences, around 36% of them detected once, and about 11% sits in the top ten. Sequencing was done on a sample of blood. All receptors come from a young woman in good health.

This sequence joins TRBV29-1 and TRBJ2-7, with TRBD1 matching over 10 bases. V was clipped by 1 base and J by 3 bases; unmatched bases: 6. CDR3 length equals 15 residues. From germline, CDR1 is SQVTM and CDR2 ANQGSEA. The CDR3: CSVEGEGDRGYEQYF. The CDR3 nucleotides read TGCAGCGTTGAAGGGGAGGGGGACAGGGGCTACGAGCAGTACTTC.

This rearrangement joins TRBV27 to TRBJ2-7, with D possibly TRBD1 on 5 matching bases. Trimming removed 2 bases at V and 5 bases at J, with 13 bases between. The CDR3 loop spans 14 amino acids. The germline V gene has CDR1 MNHEY and CDR2 SMNVEV (reference sequence). The CDR3 loop reads CASSLQRQGNEQYF. The CDR3 DNA follows: TGTGCCAGCAGTTTACAAAGGCAGGGCAACGAGCAGTACTTC.

The genes are TRBV12-5 and TRBJ2-3; no reliable D call. V lost 2 bases, J lost 2 bases, and 11 bases lay in between. CDR3 length: 15 residues. Germline assignment: CDR1 LGHNT and CDR2 FRNRAP. CDR3 sequence: CASGLTYLLTDTQYF. CDR3 in DNA: TGTGCTAGTGGTTTGACCTACCTCCTCACAGATACGCAGTATTTT.

This clonotype was counted only a few times. V and J are TRBV13 and TRBJ2-7, with TRBD2 identical over 11 bases. Germline V lookup: CDR1 PRHDT, CDR2 FYEKMQ (reference sequence). The CDR3 spans 16 residues. Losses at the gene ends were 4 bases for V and 3 bases for J; bases not matched to a gene: 8. The CDR3 region has the DNA TGTGCCAGCAGCTCCGCAGGGGGACTAGCGGACTACGAGCAGTACTTC. Amino acids: CASSSAGGLADYEQYF.

This clonotype is a singleton in its sample. The gene calls are TRBV6-1 and TRBJ2-2; D is unclear. V dropped 6 bases and J dropped 6 bases, with 8 bases sitting between them. Germline CDR1 reads MNHNS; CDR2 reads SASEGT. The CDR3 consists of 12 residues. The CDR3 sequence is CASRDWPGELFF. For the CDR3, the DNA is TGTGCCAGCAGAGACTGGCCCGGGGAGCTGTTTTTT.

The rearrangement joins TRBV20-1 to TRBJ1-1, with 7 bases matching TRBD1. Per germline, CDR1 DFQATT and CDR2 SNEGSKA (reference sequence). CDR3 length equals 17 residues. The trim removed 6 bases at V and 0 bases at J, leaving 16 bases unmatched. CDR3 loop: CSAQNYLQGHMNTEAFF. The CDR3 DNA follows: TGCAGTGCCCAAAACTACTTACAGGGGCACATGAACACTGAAGCTTTCTTT.

This clonotype has a handful of counts. The chain uses TRBV27 and TRBJ2-2, with 8 bases that match TRBD1. Germline CDR1 MNHEY, CDR2 SMNVEV (reference sequence). After removal of 2 bases from V and 4 bases from J, the junction contained 6 bases not matched to a gene. The CDR3 covers 16 residues. CDR3 coding DNA: TGTGCCAGCAGTTTAGTTACAGGGGGTGGCACCGGGGAGCTGTTTTTT. Protein: CASSLVTGGGTGELFF.

The V gene is TRBV20-1, the J gene TRBJ1-2; a weak D match, TRBD1 (5 bases). The CDR3 covers 13 residues. With 4 bases removed from V and 2 bases from J, the gap between germline ends came to 11 bases. Germline V gives CDR1 DFQATT, CDR2 SNEGSKA (reference sequence). CDR3 loop: CSATGAGNYGYTF. The CDR3 bases are TGCAGTGCTACCGGGGCAGGGAACTATGGCTACACCTTC.

This clonotype was found once. The chain carries TRBV5-1 and TRBJ1-1; D is undetermined. The CDR3 extends over 13 amino acids. V was shortened by 4 bases and J by 5 bases, with 12 bases between the two germline ends. The V gene's germline CDR1 is SGHRS and CDR2 YFSETQ. CDR3 sequence reads: CASSQSDGTEAFF. CDR3 nucleotides: TGCGCCAGCAGCCAATCAGATGGGACTGAAGCTTTCTTT.

V and J are TRBV7-6 and TRBJ2-1; 10 bases are shared with TRBD1. V dropped 5 bases and J dropped 7; count of bases not matched to a gene: 5. The CDR3 length is 14 residues. Germline V gene sequence: CDR1 SGHVS, CDR2 FNYEAQ. CDR3 protein: CASSGGTGVNEQFF. CDR3 DNA sequence: TGTGCCAGCAGCGGGGGGACAGGGGTAAATGAGCAGTTCTTC.

The V gene is TRBV13, the J gene TRBJ2-1; D is perhaps TRBD1 or TRBD2 (5 bases each). Germline-derived CDR1 and CDR2 are PRHDT and FYEKMQ (reference sequence). Between the trimmed V and J ends, which lost 0 bases and 5 bases, there was a span of 11 bases. There are 15 residues in the CDR3. Here the CDR3 DNA reads TGTGCCAGCAGCTTAGGCGGGATGGGGGACAATGAGCAGTTCTTC. This translates into CASSLGGMGDNEQFF.

There are a few counts of this clonotype. The rearrangement links TRBV4-2 to TRBJ1-4; a weak D match, TRBD1 (6 bases). V lost 4 bases, J lost 4 bases, and 13 bases lay in between. The CDR3 consists of 15 residues. Germline V lookup: CDR1 LGHNA, CDR2 YNFKEQ. The CDR3 sequence: CASSPKQGYNEKLFF. The CDR3 region has the DNA TGTGCCAGCAGCCCGAAACAGGGTTATAATGAAAAACTGTTTTTT.

V is TRBV5-1 and J is TRBJ2-3; D might be TRBD1 or TRBD2, each matching 6 bases. CDR3 length: 16 amino acids. The germline V gene has CDR1 SGHRS and CDR2 YFSETQ. V lost 0 bases and J 5 bases, leaving 16 bases between the germline ends. The CDR3 reads CASSLAEGGGVDTQYF. Here the CDR3 DNA reads TGCGCCAGCAGCTTGGCCGAGGGGGGCGGCGTAGATACGCAGTATTTT.

About this clonotype: A much larger clonotype is one base distant, so this may be a read error. The CDR3: CASSPGPGSKQPQHF. The CDR3 coding sequence is TGCGCCAGCAGCCCCGGACCCGGTAGCAAACAGCCCCAGCATTTT. The chain joins TRBV4-1 to TRBJ1-5; no reliable D call. This CDR3 has 15 amino acids. Germline assignment: CDR1 MGHRA and CDR2 YSYEKL.

This clonotype was counted once. J is TRBJ1-2 and V is TRBV5-1; D is ambiguous. CDR1 is SGHRS, CDR2 YFSETQ, per germline. V was pared by 5 bases and J by 2 bases, with 16 bases between. The CDR3 runs to 15 residues. The CDR3 loop reads CASRLSTDTNYGYTF. The CDR3 DNA reads TGCGCCAGCAGGCTCTCCACCGATACCAACTATGGCTACACCTTC.

In this sample, this clonotype turned up many times. V and J are TRBV29-1 and TRBJ2-1; D remains ambiguous. The CDR3 is 14 amino acids. Between the trimmed V and J ends, which lost 2 bases and 9 bases, there was a span of 17 bases. Germline loops: CDR1 SQVTM, CDR2 ANQGSEA. The CDR3 here is CSVEMERSLGEQFF. The DNA of the CDR3 is TGCAGCGTTGAAATGGAGCGCAGCTTGGGTGAGCAGTTCTTC.

Only a few counts were recorded for this clonotype. CDR3 loop: CSARVGLGNNEQFF. The CDR3 region has the DNA TGCAGTGCTAGAGTGGGACTAGGGAACAATGAGCAGTTCTTC. The chain is built from TRBV20-1 and TRBJ2-1, with 8 positions matching TRBD2. Germline V gene lookup returns CDR1 DFQATT and CDR2 SNEGSKA (reference sequence). V gave up 1 base and J gave up 5 bases; unmatched junction bases: 4. This CDR3 has 14 residues.

On this clonotype: One junction end disagrees with the germline gene, perhaps due to a read error. V and J are TRBV7-9 and TRBJ1-1, with 9 bases lining up with TRBD1. The CDR3 has 14 amino acids. Germline CDR1 is SEHNR and CDR2 is FQNEAQ (reference sequence). The CDR3 loop is CASSSGTGNAEAFF. DNA of the CDR3: TGTGCCAGCAGCAGCGGGACAGGGAACGCTGAAGCTTTCTTT.

The sample holds many counts of this clonotype. This sequence joins TRBV20-1 and TRBJ1-2, with D perhaps TRBD1 (6 bases). The ends were cut back, 5 bases at V and 5 bases at J, with 9 bases in the middle. There are 11 residues in the CDR3. Germline-derived CDR1 and CDR2 are DFQATT and SNEGSKA (reference sequence). CDR3 sequence (DNA): TGCAGTGCTGGGGGGCAATATGGCTACACCTTC. It translates to CSAGGQYGYTF.

The chain recombines TRBV20-1 with TRBJ2-7; 9 bases are shared with TRBD1. J was trimmed by 2 bases and V by 5 bases; bases with no gene match: 4. The CDR3 is 13 residues long. The V gene's germline CDR1 is DFQATT and CDR2 SNEGSKA (reference sequence). For the CDR3, the DNA is TGCAGTGCTCTCCGGGACAGGGCCTACGAGCAGTACTTC. Protein product: CSALRDRAYEQYF.

The chain combines TRBV7-9 with TRBJ2-1, with TRBD2 matching over 8 bases. J lost 0 bases, V lost 6 bases, and 19 bases had no gene match. The CDR3 extends over 20 amino acids. The germline V gene has CDR1 SEHNR and CDR2 FQNEAQ (reference sequence). CDR3 loop: CASRLLLAELLTFSYNEQFF. CDR3 nucleotide sequence: TGTGCCAGCAGACTACTACTAGCGGAGCTTTTAACTTTCTCCTACAATGAGCAGTTCTTC.

The chain links TRBV24-1 to TRBJ1-4; D is unresolved. V dropped 8 bases and J dropped 4 bases, with 10 bases sitting between them. The CDR3 extends over 13 amino acids. Germline V gives CDR1 KGHDR, CDR2 SFDVKD. The CDR3 spells CATKRKNNEKLFF. The CDR3 nucleotides read TGTGCCACCAAACGAAAGAATAATGAAAAACTGTTTTTT.

The chain combines TRBV11-2 with TRBJ2-5, with 9 bases that match TRBD1. The ends lost 1 base at V and 2 bases at J; junction bases unmatched: 5. The germline V gene has CDR1 SGHAT and CDR2 FQNNGV. There are 16 residues in the CDR3. CDR3 protein: CASSLGGTGRQETQYF. The CDR3 DNA is TGTGCCAGCAGCTTAGGAGGGACAGGGAGACAAGAGACCCAGTACTTC.

The chain is built from TRBV6-1 and TRBJ2-5; maybe TRBD2 (7 bases). Germline V CDR1 and CDR2: MNHNS, SASEGT. The CDR3 has 16 amino acids. V dropped 6 bases and J dropped 7 bases, with 24 bases sitting between them. The CDR3, as DNA: TGTGCCAGCAGCCAACGGGGGGCTACCACTTCCGGGACCCAGTACTTC. It yields the protein CASSQRGATTSGTQYF.

This clonotype was detected once. Its ends do not fully match the called genes, so a read error is possible. This chain joins TRBV20-1 and TRBJ2-7; D call uncertain. This CDR3 spans 14 amino acids. Germline CDR1 DFQATT, CDR2 SNEGSKA (reference sequence). CDR3 protein: CSARPIDRAYERYF. CDR3 DNA sequence: TGCAGTGCTAGACCCATTGATCGAGCCTACGAGCGGTACTTC.

This sequence joins TRBV5-6 and TRBJ2-6; 7 bases align to TRBD2. The CDR3 is 18 residues long. Germline lookup yields CDR1 SGHDT and CDR2 YYEEEE. Losses at the gene ends were 7 bases for V and 8 bases for J; bases not matched to a gene: 21. The CDR3, as DNA: TGTGCCAGCGGAGCGTGGGGGAGGGGCCCGAGAAACACCAACGTCCTGACTTTC. This codes for CASGAWGRGPRNTNVLTF.

This chain joins TRBV7-2 and TRBJ2-6; 10 nucleotides agree with TRBD1. Germline assignment: CDR1 SGHTA and CDR2 FQGNSA. This CDR3 has 17 residues. V trimming: 6 bases; J trimming: 3 bases; junction bases outside the gene matches: 8. The CDR3 sequence: CASRAGTGVVGANVLTF. CDR3 DNA: TGTGCCAGCAGGGCCGGGACAGGGGTCGTTGGGGCCAACGTCCTGACTTTC.

This clonotype was observed a handful of times. Being one base from a much bigger clone, this may be a read error. CDR3 loop: CSSSRDSTDTQYF. The CDR3 DNA reads TGCAGTTCTTCGCGGGACTCAACGGATACGCAGTATTTT. This chain joins TRBV20-1 and TRBJ2-3; weak D call: TRBD2 (6 bases). The germline V and J ends were trimmed by 8 bases and 6 bases, with 18 bases remaining between them. This CDR3 comprises 13 residues. Germline CDR1 is DFQATT and CDR2 is SNEGSKA (reference sequence).